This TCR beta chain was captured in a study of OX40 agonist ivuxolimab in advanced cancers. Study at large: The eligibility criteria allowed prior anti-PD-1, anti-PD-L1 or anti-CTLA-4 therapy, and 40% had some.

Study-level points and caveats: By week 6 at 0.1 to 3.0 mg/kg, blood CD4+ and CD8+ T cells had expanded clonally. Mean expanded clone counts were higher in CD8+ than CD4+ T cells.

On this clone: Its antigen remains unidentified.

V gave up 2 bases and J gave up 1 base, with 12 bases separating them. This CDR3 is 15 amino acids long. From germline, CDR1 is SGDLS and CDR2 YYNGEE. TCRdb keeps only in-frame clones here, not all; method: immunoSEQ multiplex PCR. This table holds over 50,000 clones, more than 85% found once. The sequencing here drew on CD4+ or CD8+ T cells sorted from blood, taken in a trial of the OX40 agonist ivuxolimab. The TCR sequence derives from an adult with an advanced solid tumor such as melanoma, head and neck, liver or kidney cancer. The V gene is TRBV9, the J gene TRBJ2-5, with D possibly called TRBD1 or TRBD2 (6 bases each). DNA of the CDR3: TGTGCCAGCAGCGTCACGGGGGCCGTCCAAGAGACCCAGTACTTC. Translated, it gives CASSVTGAVQETQYF.